The clone carrying this T cell receptor (beta chain) was seen many times. Antigen unknown. Specified time point: persistent/refractory GD, antithyroid drugs over 5 years with positive TRAb. Researchers made the TCR library from RNA that was extracted from PBMCs. Enrollment of patients was through an endocrinology department in Xi'an, China. Into tubes containing EDTA, approximately 9.4 milliliters of peripheral blood were drawn. These data come from a study of regulatory T cells in long-lasting Graves disease. Looking at the study overall: A definition of persistent Graves' disease required over 5 years of antithyroid drugs plus positive TSH receptor antibodies.

V lost 4 bases to trimming and J lost 4 bases, with 10 bases between them. This CDR3 has 13 residues. Germline V lookup: CDR1 MNHNS, CDR2 SASEGT. General study findings and limits: Under persistent disease, TRBV28, TRBJ1-2 and TRBJ2-5 were used preferentially.

Arm-PCR of CDR3 regions and iRepertoire HTBI primers were the basis on which TCR beta libraries were built. Using its own MiXCR run on the multiplex PCR reads, TCRdb lists one record per CDR3 protein. This table has approximately 470,000 distinct CDR3 sequences, 20% to 25% appearing once. The sample here was peripheral blood mononuclear cells (PBMCs), taken when the disease was refractory, from a patient treated with antithyroid drugs. This chain connects TRBV6-1 to TRBJ1-2, with D uncertain. The sequence came from a female donor with Graves disease. The chain's CDR3 is CASSAPGFYGYTF. CDR3 coding DNA: TGTGCCAGCAGTGCCCCTGGATTCTATGGCTACACCTTC.